The 2 T cell receptor beta chains below were found in one sample sequenced in a study of blood T cells in healthy people across ages. For the second PCR, which ran for 7 to 11 cycles, a sample-barcoded 5' primer and a J-beta primer mix were used. Each CDR3 protein gets one entry after TCRdb re-called the 5' RACE reads with MiXCR. Of hundreds of thousands of distinct CDR3 sequences detected, approximately 31% appear once; the ten largest clones hold approximately 15%. Sequencing was carried out using blood. These TCRs come from a woman older than 75 in good health.

This clonotype was detected a few times. V usage is TRBV18 and J usage is TRBJ2-1; 8 positions match TRBD1. From germline, CDR1 is KGHSH and CDR2 LQKENI. J lost 9 bases, V lost 5 bases, and 6 bases had no gene match. The CDR3 contains 13 residues. In nucleotides, the CDR3 is TGTGCCAGCTCAACGGACAGGGTCCTTGAGCAGTTCTTC. Translating gives CASSTDRVLEQFF.

This chain links TRBV18 with TRBJ1-1; D is unresolved. The V gene lost 0 bases and the J gene lost 6 bases, with 8 bases spanning the gap. CDR1 and CDR2 (germline): KGHSH, LQKENI. The CDR3 has 13 amino acids. The CDR3 sequence: CASSPPAWSEAFF. The CDR3 nucleotides read TGTGCCAGCTCACCACCGGCCTGGTCTGAAGCTTTCTTT. Combining the CDR3 with reference TRBV18 and TRBJ1-1 gives the whole variable domain NAGVMQNPRHLVRRRGQEARLRCSPMKGHSHVYWYRQLPEEGLKFMVYLQKENIIDESGMPKERFSAEFPKEGPSILRIQQVVRGDSAAYFCASSPPAWSEAFFGQGTRLTVV.